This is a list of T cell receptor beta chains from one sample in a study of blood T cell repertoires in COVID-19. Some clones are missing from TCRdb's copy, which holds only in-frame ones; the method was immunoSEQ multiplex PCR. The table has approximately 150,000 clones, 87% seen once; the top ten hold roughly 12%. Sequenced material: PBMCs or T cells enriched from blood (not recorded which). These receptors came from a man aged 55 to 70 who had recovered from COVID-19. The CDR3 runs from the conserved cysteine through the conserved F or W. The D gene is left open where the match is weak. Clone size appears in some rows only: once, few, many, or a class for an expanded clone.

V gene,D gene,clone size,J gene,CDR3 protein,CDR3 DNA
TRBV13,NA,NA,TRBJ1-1,CASSSRGSSAFF,TGTGCCAGCAGCTCCCGGGGGTCCTCCGCTTTCTTT
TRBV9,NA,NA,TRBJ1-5,CASSVESQPQHF,TGTGCCAGCAGCGTAGAGAGTCAGCCCCAGCATTTT
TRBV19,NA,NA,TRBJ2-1,CASSSGLTGNEQFF,TGTGCCAGTAGTTCAGGACTTACCGGGAATGAGCAGTTCTTC
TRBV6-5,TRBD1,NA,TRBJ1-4,CASSPHRGPNEKLFF,TGTGCCAGCAGTCCTCACAGGGGGCCTAATGAAAAACTGTTTTTT
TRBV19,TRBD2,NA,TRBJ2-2,CASAPRLAELNTGELFF,TGTGCCTCCGCCCCCAGACTAGCGGAACTAAACACCGGGGAGCTGTTTTTT
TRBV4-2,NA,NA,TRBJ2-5,CASSQVGDRETQYF,TGTGCCAGCAGCCAAGTCGGGGATCGGGAGACCCAGTACTTC
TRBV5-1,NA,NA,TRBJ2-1,CASSLERGSYNEQFF,TGCGCCAGCAGCTTGGAAAGGGGCTCCTACAATGAGCAGTTCTTC
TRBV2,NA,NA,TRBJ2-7,CASGMGITGGNREQYF,TGTGCCAGCGGGATGGGGATTACAGGCGGAAATCGCGAGCAGTACTTC
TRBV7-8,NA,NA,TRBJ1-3,CASSLVSQGGNTIYF,TGTGCCAGCAGCTTAGTTTCGCAGGGCGGAAACACCATATATTTT
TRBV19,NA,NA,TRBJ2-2,CASTRTGELFF,TGTGCCAGTACTCGTACCGGGGAGCTGTTTTTT
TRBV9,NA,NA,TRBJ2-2,CASSVVGGHTGELFF,TGTGCCAGCAGCGTAGTAGGAGGGCACACCGGGGAGCTGTTTTTT
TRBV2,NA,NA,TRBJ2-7,CASSEGQSHEQYF,TGTGCCAGCAGTGAGGGGCAGTCCCACGAGCAGTACTTC
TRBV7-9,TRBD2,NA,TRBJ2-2,CASSMGLAGVFGELFF,TGTGCCAGCAGCATGGGACTAGCGGGAGTTTTCGGGGAGCTGTTTTTT
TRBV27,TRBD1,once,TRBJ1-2,CASSPRDSYGYTF,TGTGCCAGCAGTCCACGGGACAGCTATGGCTACACCTTC
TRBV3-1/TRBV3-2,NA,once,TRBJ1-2,CASSQAGTGYGYTF,TGTGCCAGCAGCCAAGCCGGTACGGGCTATGGCTACACCTTC
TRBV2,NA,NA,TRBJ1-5,CASSGRTAHQPQHF,TGTGCCAGCAGTGGGAGGACAGCTCATCAGCCCCAGCATTTT
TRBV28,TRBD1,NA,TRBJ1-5,CASSLPEQGYQPQHF,TGTGCCAGCAGTTTACCCGAACAGGGGTATCAGCCCCAGCATTTT
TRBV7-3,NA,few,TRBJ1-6,CASSLLGEASPLHF,TGTGCCAGCAGCTTATTAGGGGAGGCTTCACCCCTCCACTTT
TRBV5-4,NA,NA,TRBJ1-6,CASQRGKGYNSPLHF,TGTGCCAGTCAGAGAGGGAAGGGCTATAATTCACCCCTCCACTTT
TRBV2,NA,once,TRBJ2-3,CASKTRGRTDTQYF,TGTGCCAGCAAGACTAGAGGAAGAACAGATACGCAGTATTTT
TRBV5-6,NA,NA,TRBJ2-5,CASSLGGIQETQYF,TGTGCCAGCAGCTTGGGCGGGATCCAAGAGACCCAGTACTTC
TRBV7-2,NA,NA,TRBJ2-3,CASSFWGGTDTQYF,TGTGCCAGCAGCTTCTGGGGGGGCACAGATACGCAGTATTTT
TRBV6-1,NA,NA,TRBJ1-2,CASSEALQRLLYGYTF,TGTGCCAGCAGTGAAGCGCTTCAGCGTCTGCTCTATGGCTACACCTTC
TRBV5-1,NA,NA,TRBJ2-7,CASSLEGHRGSEQYF,TGCGCCAGCAGCTTGGAGGGGCACCGAGGCTCCGAGCAGTACTTC
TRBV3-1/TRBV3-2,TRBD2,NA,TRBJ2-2,CASSAGGLYTGELFF,TGTGCCAGCAGCGCTGGGGGACTATACACCGGGGAGCTGTTTTTT
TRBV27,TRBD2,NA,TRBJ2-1,CASVKLAGGYNEQFF,TGTGCCAGCGTCAAGCTAGCGGGGGGCTACAATGAGCAGTTCTTC